This T cell receptor beta chain was documented in a study of cytomegalovirus exposure and HLA in healthy donors. Study in general: Around four fifths of 398 genotyped donors fell in the Caucasian-associated ancestry cluster.

CDR3 length: 16 residues. Trimming cost V 5 bases and J 3 bases, with 17 bases left between them. Germline V gene sequence: CDR1 SNHLY, CDR2 FYNNEI. The PCR ran on 60 Vbeta and 13 Jbeta primers. The table came from immunoSEQ multiplex PCR; TCRdb's copy has only in-frame clones and leaves some out. The sample includes roughly 150,000 clones, approximately 80% seen only once; the top ten take about 4%. The chain joins TRBV2 to TRBJ1-3; D might be TRBD1 (6 bases). The TCR originated in a male donor in good health and CMV-seronegative. Sequencing input: PBMCs. This chain's CDR3 is CASSLQGSIDGNTIYF. The DNA for the CDR3 is TGTGCCAGCAGTCTACAGGGTTCAATCGATGGAAACACCATATATTTT.